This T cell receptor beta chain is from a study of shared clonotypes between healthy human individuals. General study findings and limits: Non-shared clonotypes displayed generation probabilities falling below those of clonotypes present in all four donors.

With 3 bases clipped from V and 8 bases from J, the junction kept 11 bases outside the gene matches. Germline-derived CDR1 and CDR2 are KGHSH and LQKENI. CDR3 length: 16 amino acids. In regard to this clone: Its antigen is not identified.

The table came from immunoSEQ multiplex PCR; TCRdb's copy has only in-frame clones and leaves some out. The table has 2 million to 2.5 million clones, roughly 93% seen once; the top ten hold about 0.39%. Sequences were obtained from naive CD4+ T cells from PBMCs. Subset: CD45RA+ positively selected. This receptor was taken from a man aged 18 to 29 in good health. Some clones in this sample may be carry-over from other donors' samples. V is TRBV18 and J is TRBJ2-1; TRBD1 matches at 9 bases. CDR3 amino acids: CASSPRPGQGRDEQFF. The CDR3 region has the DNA TGTGCCAGCTCACCGAGACCGGGACAGGGAAGAGATGAGCAGTTCTTC. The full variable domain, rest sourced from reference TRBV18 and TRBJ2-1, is NAGVMQNPRHLVRRRGQEARLRCSPMKGHSHVYWYRQLPEEGLKFMVYLQKENIIDESGMPKERFSAEFPKEGPSILRIQQVVRGDSAAYFCASSPRPGQGRDEQFFGPGTRLTVL.